These 22 T cell receptor beta chains came from one sample sequenced in a study of regulatory T cells in long-lasting Graves disease. Time point denoted: newly diagnosed GD, antithyroid drugs for less than 3 months. PBMC-derived RNA was used for the TCR library. Library construction for TCR beta used iRepertoire HTBI primers and Arm-PCR of CDR3 regions. MiXCR was run by TCRdb on the multiplex PCR reads, yielding one entry per CDR3 protein. Of hundreds of thousands of distinct CDR3 sequences listed, about 16% were seen once; the top ten hold 20% to 25%. The sample was also reused in another study, on T cells in Graves' hyperthyroidism and ophthalmopathy.

The material was peripheral blood mononuclear cells (PBMCs), obtained at new diagnosis, from a patient treated with antithyroid drugs. The receptors derive from a woman between 40 and 65 years old with Graves disease.

This clonotype has ten or more counts. The V call is TRBV11-2, the J call TRBJ2-7; unclear D gene. The ends were cut back, 3 bases at V and 0 bases at J, with 9 bases in the middle. The CDR3 covers 14 residues. Germline CDR1 is SGHAT and CDR2 is FQNNGV. The CDR3, as DNA: TGTGCCAGCAGCTTCGGGCAAGTCTCCTACGAGCAGTACTTC. Protein sequence: CASSFGQVSYEQYF.

The chain recombines TRBV10-2 with TRBJ2-2; 13 bases are a match to TRBD2. The CDR3 is 13 amino acids. V trimming: 11 bases; J trimming: 6 bases; junction bases outside the gene matches: 3. CDR1 and CDR2 (germline): WSHSY, SAAADI. Here the CDR3 reads CAGTSGGAGELFF. CDR3 DNA: TGCGCCGGCACTAGCGGGGGGGCCGGGGAGCTGTTTTTT.

The gene calls are TRBV20-1 and TRBJ1-6, with 7 bases fitting TRBD1. Germline CDR1 reads DFQATT; CDR2 reads SNEGSKA (reference sequence). The CDR3 loop spans 20 amino acids. V was pared by 6 bases and J by 0 bases, with 20 bases of the junction left unmatched. CDR3 sequence reads: CSAPRDSLNARSSYNSPLHF. CDR3 coding DNA: TGCAGTGCACCTAGGGACAGCCTTAACGCGCGGAGCTCCTATAATTCACCCCTCCACTTT.

This clonotype was detected ten times or more. CDR3 DNA: TGTGCCAGCAGTTTACTAGCGGCGGCAGGAAGCAATGAGCAGTTCTTC. Its protein product is CASSLLAAAGSNEQFF. V and J are TRBV6-2 or TRBV6-3 and TRBJ2-1; 8 positions agree with TRBD2. V was clipped by 4 bases and J by 6 bases; unmatched bases: 11. The CDR3 contains 16 residues. Germline CDR1 is MNHEY and CDR2 is SVGEGT.

This clonotype has a handful of counts. The rearrangement links TRBV6-5 to TRBJ2-1; 8 bases line up with TRBD2. CDR3 length: 16 residues. J gave up 3 bases and V 0 bases, and 4 bases lay outside the gene matches. Germline V gives CDR1 MNHEY, CDR2 SVGAGI. CDR3 amino acids: CASSYSDGGGYNEQFF. The CDR3 DNA is TGTGCCAGCAGTTACTCCGACGGGGGGGGCTACAATGAGCAGTTCTTC.

This clonotype appeared many times. This sequence joins TRBV5-5 and TRBJ1-2; D not certain. The CDR3 contains 16 residues. Germline loops: CDR1 SGHKS, CDR2 YYEKEE (reference sequence). V lost 5 bases and J 8 bases, leaving 25 bases between the germline ends. The CDR3 sequence: CASSITALTASGGYTF. CDR3 DNA: TGTGCCAGCAGTATTACCGCATTGACGGCTTCGGGAGGCTACACCTTC. The variable domain in full, completed from reference TRBV5-5 and TRBJ1-2, reads DAGVTQSPTHLIKTRGQQVTLRCSPISGHKSVSWYQQVLGQGPQFIFQYYEKEERGRGNFPDRFSARQFPNYSSELNVNALLLGDSALYLCASSITALTASGGYTFGSGTRLTVV.

The chain is built from TRBV7-3 and TRBJ1-3; 8 bases are a match to TRBD1. The CDR3 is 14 residues long. Germline V gives CDR1 SGHTA, CDR2 FQGTGA. J was trimmed by 6 bases and V by 3 bases; bases with no gene match: 4. This chain's CDR3 is CASSFRGPTNTIYF. CDR3 coding DNA: TGTGCCAGCAGCTTCAGGGGGCCCACAAACACCATATATTTT.

This clonotype was counted many times. The gene calls are TRBV18 and TRBJ1-1; no definite D call. Deletions cut 4 bases from V and 0 bases from J, with 15 bases between. Germline assignment: CDR1 KGHSH and CDR2 LQKENI. There are 16 residues in the CDR3. CDR3 amino acids: CASSLGRIGMNTEAFF. The DNA for the CDR3 is TGTGCCAGCTCACTTGGCCGGATAGGTATGAACACTGAAGCTTTCTTT.

This chain joins TRBV19 and TRBJ1-1; the D is unclear. CDR3 length equals 15 residues. Germline V gene lookup returns CDR1 LNHDA and CDR2 SQIVND (reference sequence). Trimming shortened V by 0 bases and J by 0 bases, and 8 bases separated the two germline ends. The DNA of the CDR3 is TGTGCCAGTAGTATAGATTACAGCATGAACACTGAAGCTTTCTTT. Residues: CASSIDYSMNTEAFF.

This clonotype was seen at least ten times. This chain links TRBV3-1 with TRBJ1-2; D is ambiguous. The CDR3 length is 17 residues. The V gene lost 1 base and the J gene lost 2 bases, with 17 bases spanning the gap. Germline V gives CDR1 LGHDT, CDR2 YNNKEL (reference sequence). CDR3 sequence (DNA): TGTGCCAGCAGCCAAGGGGGAGAATTCTTTAGGAACTATGGCTACACCTTC. Protein: CASSQGGEFFRNYGYTF.

Many counts were recorded for this clonotype. This rearrangement joins TRBV11-2 to TRBJ1-4; D gene ambiguous. Germline lookup yields CDR1 SGHAT and CDR2 FQNNGV. The CDR3 runs to 13 residues. Trimming stripped 1 base from V and 14 bases from J, with 14 bases between. CDR3 nucleotide sequence: TGTGCCAGCAGCTTAGGTGAGAGGGAGAGGCTGTTTTTT. It codes for CASSLGERERLFF.

This clonotype was recorded at least ten times. The chain joins TRBV10-3 to TRBJ1-1; TRBD1 matches at 9 bases. V trimming: 6 bases; J trimming: 5 bases; junction bases outside the gene matches: 10. Germline lookup yields CDR1 ENHRY and CDR2 SYGVKD. The CDR3 spans 15 residues. The DNA for the CDR3 is TGTGCCATCAGCGTAAAGGGACAGGGAAGGACTGAAGCTTTCTTT. This sequence encodes CAISVKGQGRTEAFF.

The V call is TRBV20-1, the J call TRBJ2-5; 9 bases match TRBD2. The germline V gene has CDR1 DFQATT and CDR2 SNEGSKA (reference sequence). The CDR3 extends over 19 amino acids. With V trimmed by 5 bases and J by 2 bases, 21 bases remained unmatched. The CDR3 region is CSAPPRNSGGGAEQETQYF. For the CDR3, the DNA is TGCAGTGCTCCCCCGCGGAACTCTGGCGGGGGGGCCGAGCAAGAGACCCAGTACTTC.

On this clonotype itself: A far larger clone is just one base off, so this is likely a read error. The chain recombines TRBV20-1 with TRBJ2-1; D is perhaps TRBD2 (6 bases). Germline V gene data show CDR1 as DFQATT and CDR2 as SNEGSKA (reference sequence). The ends were cut back, 3 bases at V and 10 bases at J, with 19 bases in the middle. The CDR3 covers 14 residues. DNA of the CDR3: TGCAGTGCTAGGGGCGGGGCGAGCTCCTACGAGCAGTTCTTC. Translated, it gives CSARGGASSYEQFF.

This clonotype was observed many times. The V and J genes are TRBV5-1 and TRBJ1-4; the D gene is possibly TRBD1 (6 bases). The ends were cut back, 1 base at V and 5 bases at J, with 12 bases in the middle. This CDR3 has 15 amino acids. Germline lookup yields CDR1 SGHRS and CDR2 YFSETQ. The DNA of the CDR3 is TGCGCCAGCAGCTTGAATGGACAGAGGAATGAAAAACTGTTTTTT. As protein: CASSLNGQRNEKLFF.

This clonotype has a handful of counts. The V and J genes are TRBV11-2 and TRBJ2-2, with 13 bases lining up with TRBD2. The trim removed 4 bases at V and 9 bases at J, leaving 8 bases unmatched. Per the germline V gene, CDR1 is SGHAT and CDR2 is FQNNGV. The CDR3 is 16 residues long. CDR3 residues: CASSSLTSGGRWELFF. CDR3 in DNA: TGTGCCAGCAGCTCTCTGACTAGCGGGGGGCGTTGGGAGCTGTTTTTT.

This clonotype was seen repeatedly, ten times or more. The chain has TRBV7-9 and TRBJ2-3; 10 bases line up with TRBD2. Trimming removed 6 bases from V and 2 bases from J; junction bases left unmatched: 8. Germline V gives CDR1 SEHNR, CDR2 FQNEAQ (reference sequence). The CDR3 contains 16 residues. The chain's CDR3 is CASRLAGSGDTDTQYF. In nucleotides, the CDR3 is TGTGCCAGCAGACTAGCGGGGTCGGGAGACACAGATACGCAGTATTTT. Full variable domain (rest looked up from reference TRBV7-9 and TRBJ2-3): DTGVSQNPRHKITKRGQNVTFRCDPISEHNRLYWYRQTLGQGPEFLTYFQNEAQLEKSRLLSDRFSAERPKGSFSTLEIQRTEQGDSAMYLCASRLAGSGDTDTQYFGPGTRLTVL.

This clonotype was observed many times. The J gene is TRBJ2-7, the V gene TRBV28; 9 positions match TRBD1. Per germline, CDR1 MDHEN and CDR2 SYDVKM. This CDR3 is 15 amino acids long. V was pared by 5 bases and J by 4 bases, with 9 bases of the junction left unmatched. The CDR3 coding sequence is TGTGCCAGCAGTCCCGGACAGGGGTCGGCTTACGAGCAGTACTTC. Translating it yields CASSPGQGSAYEQYF.

This clonotype was seen only a few times. This chain connects TRBV7-9 to TRBJ1-5; 12 positions agree with TRBD1. Germline V gene sequence: CDR1 SEHNR, CDR2 FQNEAQ (reference sequence). This CDR3 has 18 residues. J gave up 1 base and V 4 bases, and 8 bases lay outside the gene matches. The DNA of the CDR3 is TGTGCCAGCAGCTCCGGGACAGGGGGCCCGGTAAGCAATCAGCCCCAGCATTTT. This sequence encodes CASSSGTGGPVSNQPQHF.

The sample holds many counts of this clonotype. The V and J genes are TRBV6-1 and TRBJ1-1; D might be TRBD1 (6 bases). The germline CDR1 and CDR2 sequences are MNHNS and SASEGT. With 3 bases removed from V and 4 bases from J, the gap between germline ends came to 21 bases. The CDR3 is 17 amino acids. CDR3 region: CASSDLGYRVESTEAFF. The CDR3, as DNA: TGTGCCAGCAGTGACCTTGGTTACAGGGTAGAGTCCACTGAAGCTTTCTTT.

This clonotype was seen only a few times. The chain is built from TRBV11-2 and TRBJ2-1; TRBD1 might be the D (5 bases). The germline V gene encodes CDR1 SGHAT and CDR2 FQNNGV. V lost 2 bases, J lost 3 bases, and 14 bases lay in between. The CDR3 contains 16 residues. CDR3 in DNA: TGTGCCAGCAGCTTACGGCGGCAGGGTGTCTACAATGAGCAGTTCTTC. It yields the protein CASSLRRQGVYNEQFF.

Ten or more counts support this clonotype. The CDR3 here is CASSQQQEHSGNTIYF. CDR3 DNA sequence: TGTGCCAGCAGCCAGCAGCAGGAGCACTCTGGAAACACCATATATTTT. The J gene is TRBJ1-3, the V gene TRBV3-1; D unclear. Germline CDR1 LGHDT, CDR2 YNNKEL (reference sequence). This CDR3 is 16 amino acids long. V was pared by 3 bases and J by 0 bases, with 12 bases between.